This T cell receptor beta chain was documented in a study of immune evolution from preneoplasia to lung adenocarcinoma. Study details: HLA loss of heterozygosity: under 7.5% AIS, roughly 15% MIA, around 33% ADC, none AAH.

CDR3 length equals 15 residues. The ends were cut back, 6 bases at V and 0 bases at J, with 13 bases in the middle. The germline V gene encodes CDR1 MNHEY and CDR2 SVGAGI. As for this clone: Its cognate antigen is unknown.

Assay used: immunoSEQ multiplex PCR; TCRdb lists only in-frame clones, some missing. The sample lists over 30,000 clones; about 73% were seen once. Each case's diagnosis was confirmed by two pathologists on H&E. Study-level findings and limits: Top clone frequencies peaked in normal lung, apparently declining through invasive adenocarcinoma. T cell clonality was higher in KRAS-mutant than EGFR-mutant or wild-type nodules.

The sequence came from a person in their sixties or seventies with lung adenocarcinoma. The sequencing sample was made of FFPE invasive lung adenocarcinoma tissue. The chain recombines TRBV6-5 with TRBJ2-3; D may correspond to TRBD1 or TRBD2 (7 bases each). The DNA for the CDR3 is TGTGCCAGCAGCAGGGGGGGCTACAGCACAGATACGCAGTATTTT. Translated, it gives CASSRGGYSTDTQYF.